The sequence of this TCR beta chain was determined in a study of cytomegalovirus exposure and HLA in healthy donors. Study as a whole: Inside one of the first data releases sat 80 million to 95 million unique TCRs taken from HLA-typed donors.

Study-level results: A later analysis appeared to link common viral pathogens to several of the most significant clusters. TCR beta V segments were, for the most part, productive about 87% or about 30% of the time in an earlier analysis.

Regarding this clone: Its antigen remains unidentified.

PCR employed 60 Vbeta and 13 Jbeta primers. Repertoires were generated with immunoSEQ multiplex PCR, while TCRdb's copy carries only in-frame clones and drops some. There are 150,000 or so clones in the sample; approximately 80% occur only once, and 4% to 5% lies in the top ten. The source is a male donor in good health and CMV-seropositive. The sequencing sample was made of PBMCs.

The CDR3 DNA follows: TGTGCCACCAGCAGAGGAGACAGGGTCACCTATGGCTACACCTTC. Translating gives CATSRGDRVTYGYTF. This chain connects TRBV15 to TRBJ1-2; TRBD1 matches 7 bases. This CDR3 has 15 amino acids. The V gene end was trimmed by 1 base and the J gene end by 4 bases; junction bases not matched to a gene: 6. In germline, CDR1 is LNHNV, CDR2 YYDKDF (reference sequence). Combining the CDR3 with reference TRBV15 and TRBJ1-2 gives the whole variable domain DAMVIQNPRYQVTQFGKPVTLSCSQTLNHNVMYWYQQKSSQAPKLLFHYYDKDFNNEADTPDNFQSRRPNTSFCFLDIRSPGLGDTAMYLCATSRGDRVTYGYTFGSGTRLTVV.